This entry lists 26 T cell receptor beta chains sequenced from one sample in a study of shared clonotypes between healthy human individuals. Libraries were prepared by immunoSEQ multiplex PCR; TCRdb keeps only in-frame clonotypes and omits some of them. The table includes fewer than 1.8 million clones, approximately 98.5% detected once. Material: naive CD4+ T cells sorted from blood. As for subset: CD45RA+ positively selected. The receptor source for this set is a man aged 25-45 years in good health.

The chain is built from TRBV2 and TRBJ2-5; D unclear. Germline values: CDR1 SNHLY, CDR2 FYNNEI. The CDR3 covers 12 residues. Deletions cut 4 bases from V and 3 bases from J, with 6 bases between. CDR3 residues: CASSVGKETQYF. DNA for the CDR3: TGTGCCAGCAGTGTGGGTAAAGAGACCCAGTACTTC.

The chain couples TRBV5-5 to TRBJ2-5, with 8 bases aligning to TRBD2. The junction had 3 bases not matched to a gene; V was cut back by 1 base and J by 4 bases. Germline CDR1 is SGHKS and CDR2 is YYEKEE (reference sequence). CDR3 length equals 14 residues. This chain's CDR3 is CASSLREGRETQYF. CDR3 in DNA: TGTGCCAGCAGCTTGCGGGAGGGGAGAGAGACCCAGTACTTC. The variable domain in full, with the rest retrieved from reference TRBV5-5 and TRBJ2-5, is DAGVTQSPTHLIKTRGQQVTLRCSPISGHKSVSWYQQVLGQGPQFIFQYYEKEERGRGNFPDRFSARQFPNYSSELNVNALLLGDSALYLCASSLREGRETQYFGPGTRLLVL.

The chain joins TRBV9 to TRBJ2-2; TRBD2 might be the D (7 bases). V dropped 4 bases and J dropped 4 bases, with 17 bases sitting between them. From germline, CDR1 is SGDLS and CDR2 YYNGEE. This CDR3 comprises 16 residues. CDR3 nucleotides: TGTGCCAGCAGCAGCCGGGGGCGGGAGTCCACCGGGGAGCTGTTTTTT. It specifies CASSSRGRESTGELFF.

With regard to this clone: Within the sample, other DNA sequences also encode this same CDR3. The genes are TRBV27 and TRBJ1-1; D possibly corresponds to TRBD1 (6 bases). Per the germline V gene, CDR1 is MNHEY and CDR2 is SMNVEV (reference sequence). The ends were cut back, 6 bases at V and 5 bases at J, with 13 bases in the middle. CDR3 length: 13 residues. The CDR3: CASSLSRGTEAFF. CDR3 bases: TGTGCCAGCAGCCTAAGCAGGGGAACTGAAGCTTTCTTT.

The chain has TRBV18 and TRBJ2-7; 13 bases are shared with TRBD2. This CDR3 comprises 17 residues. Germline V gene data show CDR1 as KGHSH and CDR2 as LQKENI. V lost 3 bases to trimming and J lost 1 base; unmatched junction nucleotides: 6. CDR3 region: CASSPQRLAGGSYEQYF. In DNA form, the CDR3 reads TGTGCCAGCTCACCCCAACGACTAGCGGGAGGATCCTACGAGCAGTACTTC.

The CDR3 reads CASSYSQEILFYEQYF. The CDR3, as DNA: TGTGCCAGCAGTTACTCTCAGGAGATCCTGTTCTACGAGCAGTACTTC. This rearrangement joins TRBV6-5 to TRBJ2-7; D is unclear. Deletions cut 0 bases from V and 3 bases from J, with 15 bases between. The CDR3 is 16 amino acids. Germline loops: CDR1 MNHEY, CDR2 SVGAGI.

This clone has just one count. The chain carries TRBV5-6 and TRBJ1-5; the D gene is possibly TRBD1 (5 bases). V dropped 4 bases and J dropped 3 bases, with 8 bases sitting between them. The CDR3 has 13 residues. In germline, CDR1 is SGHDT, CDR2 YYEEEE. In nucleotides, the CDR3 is TGTGCCAGCAGCCCAGGGATCAATCAGCCCCAGCATTTT. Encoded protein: CASSPGINQPQHF.

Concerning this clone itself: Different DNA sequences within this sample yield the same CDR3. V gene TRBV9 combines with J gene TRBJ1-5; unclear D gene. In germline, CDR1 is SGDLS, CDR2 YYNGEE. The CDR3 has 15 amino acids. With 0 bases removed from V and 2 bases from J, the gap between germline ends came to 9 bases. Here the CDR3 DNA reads TGTGCCAGCAGCGTAGAGGGTCTCGGCAATCAGCCCCAGCATTTT. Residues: CASSVEGLGNQPQHF.

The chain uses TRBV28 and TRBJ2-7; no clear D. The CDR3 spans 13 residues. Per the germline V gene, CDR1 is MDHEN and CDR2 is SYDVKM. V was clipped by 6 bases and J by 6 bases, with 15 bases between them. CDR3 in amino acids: CASSETDPSEQYF. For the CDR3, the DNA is TGTGCCAGCAGCGAGACCGACCCGAGCGAGCAGTACTTC. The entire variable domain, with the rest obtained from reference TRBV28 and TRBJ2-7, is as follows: DVKVTQSSRYLVKRTGEKVFLECVQDMDHENMFWYRQDPGLGLRLIYFSYDVKMKEKGDIPEGYSVSREKKERFSLILESASTNQTSMYLCASSETDPSEQYFGPGTRLTVT.

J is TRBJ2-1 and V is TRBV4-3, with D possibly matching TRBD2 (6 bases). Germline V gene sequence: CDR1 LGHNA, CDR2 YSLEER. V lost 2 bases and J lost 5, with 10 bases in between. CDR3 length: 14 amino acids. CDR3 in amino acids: CASSQRASDNEQFF. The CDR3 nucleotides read TGCGCCAGCAGCCAAAGGGCTAGCGACAATGAGCAGTTCTTC.

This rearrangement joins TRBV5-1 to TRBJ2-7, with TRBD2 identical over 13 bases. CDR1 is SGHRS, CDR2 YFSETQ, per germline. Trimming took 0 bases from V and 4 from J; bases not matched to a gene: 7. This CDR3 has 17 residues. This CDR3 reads CASSLAGTSGMIYEQYF. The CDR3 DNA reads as TGCGCCAGCAGCTTGGCAGGGACTAGCGGGATGATTTACGAGCAGTACTTC.

The CDR3 region has the DNA TGTGCCAGCAGCGCCGTAACTAGCGGGAGTCTGTTCTTC. Protein sequence: CASSAVTSGSLFF. The rearrangement links TRBV9 to TRBJ2-1, with TRBD2 matching 11 bases. The CDR3 is made up of 13 amino acids. CDR1 is SGDLS, CDR2 YYNGEE, per germline. V shed 3 bases and J 15 bases; nucleotides not matched to a gene: 8.

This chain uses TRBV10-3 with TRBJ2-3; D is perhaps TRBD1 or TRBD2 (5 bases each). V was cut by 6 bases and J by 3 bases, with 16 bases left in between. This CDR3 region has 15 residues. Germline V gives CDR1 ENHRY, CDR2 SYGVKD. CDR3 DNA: TGTGCCATCAGGCTACGGGACCGTCGGACAGATACGCAGTATTTT. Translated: CAIRLRDRRTDTQYF.

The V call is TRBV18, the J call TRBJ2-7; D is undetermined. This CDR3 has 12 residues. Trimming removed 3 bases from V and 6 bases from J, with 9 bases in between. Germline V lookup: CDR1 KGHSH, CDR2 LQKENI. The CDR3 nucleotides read TGTGCCAGCTCACCGGAAGGCAGCGAGCAGTACTTC. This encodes CASSPEGSEQYF.

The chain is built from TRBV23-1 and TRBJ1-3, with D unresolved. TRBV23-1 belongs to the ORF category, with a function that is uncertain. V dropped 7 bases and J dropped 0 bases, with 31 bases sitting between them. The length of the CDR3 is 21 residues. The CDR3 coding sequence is TGCGCCAGCAAGCCAACAACCGTCGCCCGGGCCTCAGTAAGCTCTGGAAACACCATATATTTT. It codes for CASKPTTVARASVSSGNTIYF.

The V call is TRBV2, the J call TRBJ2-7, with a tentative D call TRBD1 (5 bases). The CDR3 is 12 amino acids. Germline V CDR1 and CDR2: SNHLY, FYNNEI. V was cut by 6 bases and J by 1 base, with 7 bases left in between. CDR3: CASRQESYEQYF. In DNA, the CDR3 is TGTGCCAGCAGACAGGAGTCCTACGAGCAGTACTTC.

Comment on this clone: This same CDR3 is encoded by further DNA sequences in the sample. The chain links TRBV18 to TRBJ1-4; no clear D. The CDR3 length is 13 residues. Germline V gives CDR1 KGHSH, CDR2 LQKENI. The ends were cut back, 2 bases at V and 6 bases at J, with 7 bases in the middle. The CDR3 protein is CASSPVPDEKLFF. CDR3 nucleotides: TGTGCCAGCTCACCAGTCCCCGATGAAAAACTGTTTTTT.

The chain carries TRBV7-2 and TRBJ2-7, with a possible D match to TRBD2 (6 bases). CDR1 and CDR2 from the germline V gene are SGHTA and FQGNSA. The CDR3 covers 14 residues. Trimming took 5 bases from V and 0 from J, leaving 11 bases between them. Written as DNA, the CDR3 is TGTGCCAGCAGCCCCGCTAGCGTCTCCTACGAGCAGTACTTC. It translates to CASSPASVSYEQYF.

DNA of the CDR3: TGTGCCAGCAGCTTGGAGGTCGGGGAGCAGTACTTC. Translated, it gives CASSLEVGEQYF. This chain links TRBV5-4 with TRBJ2-7, with D unclear. Between the trimmed V and J ends, which lost 0 bases and 7 bases, there was a span of 8 bases. The germline V gene has CDR1 SGHNT and CDR2 YYREEE (reference sequence). The CDR3 consists of 12 residues.

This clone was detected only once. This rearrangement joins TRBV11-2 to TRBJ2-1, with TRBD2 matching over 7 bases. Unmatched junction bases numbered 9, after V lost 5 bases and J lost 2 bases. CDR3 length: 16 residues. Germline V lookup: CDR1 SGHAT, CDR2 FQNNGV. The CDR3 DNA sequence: TGTGCCAGCAGCGGTGGGTGGCTAGCGGCCTACAATGAGCAGTTCTTC. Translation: CASSGGWLAAYNEQFF.

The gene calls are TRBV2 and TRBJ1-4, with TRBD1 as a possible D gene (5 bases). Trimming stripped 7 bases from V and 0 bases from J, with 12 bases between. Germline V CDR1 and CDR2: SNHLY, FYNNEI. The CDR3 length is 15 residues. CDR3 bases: TGTGCCAGCAACAGAGGACACGCAACTAATGAAAAACTGTTTTTT. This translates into CASNRGHATNEKLFF.

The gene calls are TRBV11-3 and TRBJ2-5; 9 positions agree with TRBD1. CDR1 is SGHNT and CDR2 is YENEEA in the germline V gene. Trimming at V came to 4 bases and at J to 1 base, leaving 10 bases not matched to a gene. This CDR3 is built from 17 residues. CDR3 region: CASSSDRGIWGQETQYF. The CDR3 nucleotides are TGTGCCAGCAGCTCCGACAGGGGGATCTGGGGCCAAGAGACCCAGTACTTC.

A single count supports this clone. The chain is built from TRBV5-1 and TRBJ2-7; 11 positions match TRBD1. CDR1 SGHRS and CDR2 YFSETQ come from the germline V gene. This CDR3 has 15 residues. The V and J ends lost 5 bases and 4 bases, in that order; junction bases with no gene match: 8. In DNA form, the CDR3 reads TGCGCCAGCAGTTCGTCGGACAGGGGGCCATACGAGCAGTACTTC. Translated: CASSSSDRGPYEQYF.

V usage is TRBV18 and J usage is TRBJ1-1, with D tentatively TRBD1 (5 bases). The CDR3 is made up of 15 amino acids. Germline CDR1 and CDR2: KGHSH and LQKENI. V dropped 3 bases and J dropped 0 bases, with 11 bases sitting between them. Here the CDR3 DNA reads TGTGCCAGCTCACCGAAACGGGGCTTGAACACTGAAGCTTTCTTT. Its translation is CASSPKRGLNTEAFF.

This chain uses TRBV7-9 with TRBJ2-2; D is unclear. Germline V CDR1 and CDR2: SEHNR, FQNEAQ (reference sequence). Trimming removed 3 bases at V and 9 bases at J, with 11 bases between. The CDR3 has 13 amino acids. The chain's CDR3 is CASSLVARRELFF. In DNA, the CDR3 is TGTGCCAGCAGCTTGGTGGCCCGCCGGGAGCTGTTTTTT.

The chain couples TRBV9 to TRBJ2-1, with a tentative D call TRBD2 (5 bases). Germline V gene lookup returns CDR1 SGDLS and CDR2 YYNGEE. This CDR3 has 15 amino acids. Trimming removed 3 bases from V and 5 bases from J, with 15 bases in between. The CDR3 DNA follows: TGTGCCAGCAGCGCGACCCCACTGAGGGACAATGAGCAGTTCTTC. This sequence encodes CASSATPLRDNEQFF.